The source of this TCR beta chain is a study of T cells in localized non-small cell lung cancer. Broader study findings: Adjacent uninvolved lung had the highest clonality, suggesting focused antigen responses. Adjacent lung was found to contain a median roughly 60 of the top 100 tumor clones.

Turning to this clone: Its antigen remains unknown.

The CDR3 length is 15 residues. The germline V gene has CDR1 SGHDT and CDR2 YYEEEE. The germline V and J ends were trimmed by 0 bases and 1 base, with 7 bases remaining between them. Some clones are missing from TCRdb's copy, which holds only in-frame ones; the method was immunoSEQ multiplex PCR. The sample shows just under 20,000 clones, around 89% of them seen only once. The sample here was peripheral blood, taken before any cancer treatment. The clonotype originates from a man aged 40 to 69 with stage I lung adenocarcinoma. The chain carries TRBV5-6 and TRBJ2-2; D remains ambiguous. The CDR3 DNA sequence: TGTGCCAGCAGCTTGGTTTTGGGGAACACCGGGGAGCTGTTTTTT. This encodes CASSLVLGNTGELFF.